This T cell receptor beta chain was sequenced during a study of cytomegalovirus exposure and HLA in healthy donors. Study outcomes and limitations: Investigators reported 164 TCR beta chains as tied to cytomegalovirus.

In regard to this clone: Its target is not known.

PCR used 60 Vbeta primers and 13 Jbeta primers. As handled by the study authors: About 9.9 million shared chains were among around 80 million unique TCR beta chains counted in a later analysis. TCRdb keeps only in-frame clones here, not all; method: immunoSEQ multiplex PCR. The DNA was the basis for D and trimming; V, J and clone size are from that table. This sample has around 140,000 clones, with approximately 63% found just once. The source material was PBMCs. This TCR was sampled from a woman aged 60-75 years in good health and CMV-seropositive.

DNA of the CDR3: TGTGCCAGCAGTACATCAGGGGGTACTGAAAAACTGTTTTTT. Translated, it gives CASSTSGGTEKLFF. V and J are TRBV28 and TRBJ1-4; 7 nucleotides align to TRBD1. CDR3 length: 14 residues. Germline CDR1 MDHEN, CDR2 SYDVKM. The trim removed 5 bases at V and 7 bases at J, leaving 7 bases unmatched.